One T cell receptor (beta chain) is described in this entry. Its cognate antigen is unknown. Measured with immunoSEQ multiplex PCR; TCRdb has only the in-frame clones, and not every one. Of approximately 80,000 clones detected, about 84% appear once; the ten largest clones hold roughly 9%. The data are from a study of T cells in localized non-small cell lung cancer. Study-wide results and caveats: There was an association of higher blood T cell density with longer overall survival. Sequencing was restricted to one tumor region; therefore, heterogeneity remains possible.

The CDR3 length is 11 residues. V lost 7 bases and J 6 bases, leaving 10 bases between the germline ends. Germline lookup yields CDR1 WSHSY and CDR2 SAAADI. The V and J genes are TRBV10-2 and TRBJ2-7; unclear D gene. This receptor was identified in a female donor over 55 with stage I lung adenocarcinoma. The sample consisted of peripheral blood, taken before any cancer treatment. The CDR3 is CASMITGEQYF. Written as DNA, the CDR3 is TGCGCCAGCATGATCACGGGCGAGCAGTACTTC.